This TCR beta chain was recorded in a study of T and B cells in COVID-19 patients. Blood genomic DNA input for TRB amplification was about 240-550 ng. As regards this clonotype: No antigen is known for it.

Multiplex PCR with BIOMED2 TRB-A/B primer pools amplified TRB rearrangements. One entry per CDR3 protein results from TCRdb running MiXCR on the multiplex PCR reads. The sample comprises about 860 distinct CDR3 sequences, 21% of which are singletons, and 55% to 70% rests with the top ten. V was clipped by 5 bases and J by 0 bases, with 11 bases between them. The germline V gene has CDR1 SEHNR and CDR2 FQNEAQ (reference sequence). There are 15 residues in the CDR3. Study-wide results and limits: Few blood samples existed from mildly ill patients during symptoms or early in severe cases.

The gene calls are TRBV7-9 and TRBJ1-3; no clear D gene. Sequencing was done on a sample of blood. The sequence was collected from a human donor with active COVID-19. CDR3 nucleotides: TGTGCCAGCAGCCCTATGAAGGGCTCTGGAAACACCATATATTTT. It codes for CASSPMKGSGNTIYF.